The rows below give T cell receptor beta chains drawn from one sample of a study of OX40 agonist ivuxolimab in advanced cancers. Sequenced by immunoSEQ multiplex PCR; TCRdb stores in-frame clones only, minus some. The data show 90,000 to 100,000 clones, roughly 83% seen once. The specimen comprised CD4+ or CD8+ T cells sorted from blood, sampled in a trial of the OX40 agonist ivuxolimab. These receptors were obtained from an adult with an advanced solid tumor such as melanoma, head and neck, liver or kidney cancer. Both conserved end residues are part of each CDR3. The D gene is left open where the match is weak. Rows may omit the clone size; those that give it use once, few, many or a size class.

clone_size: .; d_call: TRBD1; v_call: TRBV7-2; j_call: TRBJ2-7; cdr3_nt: TGTGCCAGCAGCCTCGCCTCACGGGACAGCCCCTACGAGCAGTACTTC; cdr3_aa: CASSLASRDSPYEQYF
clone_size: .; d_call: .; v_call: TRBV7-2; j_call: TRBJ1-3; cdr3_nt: TGTGCCAGCAGCTTATTGGGACGCCCGACCTCTGGAAACACCATATATTTT; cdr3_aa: CASSLLGRPTSGNTIYF
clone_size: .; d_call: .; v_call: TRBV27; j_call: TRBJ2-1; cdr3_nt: TGTGCCAGCAGTTTAACTAGCCTATCTTACAATGAGCAGTTCTTC; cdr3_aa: CASSLTSLSYNEQFF
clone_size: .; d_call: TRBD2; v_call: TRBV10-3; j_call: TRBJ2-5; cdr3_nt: TGTGCCATCAGTAACCCAGCGGGAGGGGAGACCCAGTACTTC; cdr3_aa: CAISNPAGGETQYF
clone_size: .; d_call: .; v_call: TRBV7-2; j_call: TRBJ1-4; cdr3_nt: TGTGCCAGCAGCTATGGTAGGGGTGAAAAACTGTTTTTT; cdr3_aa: CASSYGRGEKLFF
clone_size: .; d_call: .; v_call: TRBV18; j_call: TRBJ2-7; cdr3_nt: TGTGCCAGCTCACCGGGTCAGGGTGCCTACGAGCAGTACTTC; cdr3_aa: CASSPGQGAYEQYF
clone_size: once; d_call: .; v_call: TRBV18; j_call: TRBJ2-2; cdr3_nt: TGTGCCAGCTCCCCGGCGAGAAAAGGCACCGGGGAGCTGTTTTTT; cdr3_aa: CASSPARKGTGELFF
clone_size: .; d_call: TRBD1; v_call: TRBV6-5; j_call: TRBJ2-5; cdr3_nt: TGTGCCAGCAGTCGAACAAGGGGGCGAGAGACCCAGTACTTC; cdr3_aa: CASSRTRGRETQYF
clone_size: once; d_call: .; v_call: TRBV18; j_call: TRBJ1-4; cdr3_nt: TGTGCCAGCTCAAGAGCAACTAATGAAAAACTGTTTTTT; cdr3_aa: CASSRATNEKLFF
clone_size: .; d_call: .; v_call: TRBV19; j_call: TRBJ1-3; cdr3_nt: TGTGCCAGTAGCCGAGGGGGTTCAACCATATATTTT; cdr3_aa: CASSRGGSTIYF
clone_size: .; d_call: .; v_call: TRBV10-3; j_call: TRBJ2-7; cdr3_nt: TGTGCCACCGCCCGGGACAACTACGAGCAGTACTTC; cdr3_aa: CATARDNYEQYF
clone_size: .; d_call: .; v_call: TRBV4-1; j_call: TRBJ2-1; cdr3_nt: TGCGCCAGCAGCCAACTGGACATATTCTCCTACAATGAGCAGTTCTTC; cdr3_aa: CASSQLDIFSYNEQFF
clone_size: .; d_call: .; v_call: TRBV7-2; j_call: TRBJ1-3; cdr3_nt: TGTGCCAGCAGCTTGACACCGGGACTGCTGAGCTCTGGAAACACCATATATTTT; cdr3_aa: CASSLTPGLLSSGNTIYF
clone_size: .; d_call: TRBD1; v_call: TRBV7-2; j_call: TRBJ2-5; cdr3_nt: TGTGCCAGCAGCCTACACAGGGGACAAGAGACCCAGTACTTC; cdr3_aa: CASSLHRGQETQYF
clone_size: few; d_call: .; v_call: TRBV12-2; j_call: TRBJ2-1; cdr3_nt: TGTGCAAGTCGCCATCTAGTATGGTATTACAATGAGCAGTTCTTC; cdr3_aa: CASRHLVWYYNEQFF
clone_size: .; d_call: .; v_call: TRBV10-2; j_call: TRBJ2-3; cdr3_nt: TGCGCCAGCAGTGAACCAGACAGGTCTGGAGATACGCAGTATTTT; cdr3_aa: CASSEPDRSGDTQYF
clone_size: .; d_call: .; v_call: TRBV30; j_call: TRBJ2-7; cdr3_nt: TGTGCCGGAGACTCGGGTTTAGGCGAGCAGTACTTC; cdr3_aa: CAGDSGLGEQYF
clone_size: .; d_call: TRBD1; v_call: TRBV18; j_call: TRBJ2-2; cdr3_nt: TGTGCCAGCTCACCGGCCCCAGGGACAGGGGGCACCGGGGAGCTGTTTTTT; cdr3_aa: CASSPAPGTGGTGELFF
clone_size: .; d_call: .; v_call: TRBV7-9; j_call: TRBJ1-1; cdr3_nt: TGTGCCAGCAGCTTAGTACAGGGTAATTTTTTCGTGAACACTGAAGCTTTCTTT; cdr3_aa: CASSLVQGNFFVNTEAFF
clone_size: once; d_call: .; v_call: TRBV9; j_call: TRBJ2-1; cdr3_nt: TGTGCCAGCAGCGTATCTAATCTCCCGGGGTTTGAGCAGTTCTTC; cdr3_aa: CASSVSNLPGFEQFF